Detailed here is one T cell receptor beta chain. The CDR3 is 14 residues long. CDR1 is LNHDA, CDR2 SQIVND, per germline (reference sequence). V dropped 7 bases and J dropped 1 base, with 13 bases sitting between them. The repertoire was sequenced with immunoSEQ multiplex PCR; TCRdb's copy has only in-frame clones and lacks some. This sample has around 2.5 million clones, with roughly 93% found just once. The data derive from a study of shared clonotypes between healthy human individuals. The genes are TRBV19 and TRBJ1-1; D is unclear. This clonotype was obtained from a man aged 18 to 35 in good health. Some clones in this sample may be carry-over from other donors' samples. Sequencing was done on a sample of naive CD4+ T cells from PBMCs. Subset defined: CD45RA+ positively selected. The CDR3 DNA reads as TGTGCCAGTACCCCCTCCGAGTGGAACACTGAAGCTTTCTTT. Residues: CASTPSEWNTEAFF.